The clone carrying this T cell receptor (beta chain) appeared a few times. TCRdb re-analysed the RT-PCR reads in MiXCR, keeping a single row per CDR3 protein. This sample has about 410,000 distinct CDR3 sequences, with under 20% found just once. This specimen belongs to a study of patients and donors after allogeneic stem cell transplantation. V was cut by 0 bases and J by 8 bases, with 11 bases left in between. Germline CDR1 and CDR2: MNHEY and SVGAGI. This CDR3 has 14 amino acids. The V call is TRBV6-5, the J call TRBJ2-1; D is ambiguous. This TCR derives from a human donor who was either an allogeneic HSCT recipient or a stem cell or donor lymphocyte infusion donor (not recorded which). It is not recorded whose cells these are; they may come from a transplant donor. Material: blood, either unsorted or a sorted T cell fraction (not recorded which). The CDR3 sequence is CASSYSKLVDEQFF. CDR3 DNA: TGTGCCAGCAGTTACTCGAAACTCGTCGATGAGCAGTTCTTC.